Listed below are T cell receptor beta chains from one sample, sequenced in a study of tumor-infiltrating lymphocytes in oesophageal squamous cell carcinoma. TCRdb ran MiXCR on the PCR reads and lists one entry per CDR3 protein. The table lists under 20,000 distinct CDR3 sequences, 30% to 50% of them singletons, with roughly 7% in the top ten. The specimen was blood. The receptors stem from a male donor with esophageal squamous cell carcinoma. Both conserved end residues are part of each CDR3. D genes are given only for firm matches. Expanded clones get a size class; other rows say once, few or many, or leave the size out.

J | size | D | V | length | CDR3 | DNA
TRBJ2-7 | once | - | TRBV7-2 | 13 | CASSLGNSYEQYF | TGTGCCAGCAGCCTGGGGAACTCCTACGAGCAGTACTTC
TRBJ2-3 | many | - | TRBV4-2 | 15 | CASSQAQGHTDTQYF | TGTGCCAGCAGCCAAGCCCAGGGACACACAGATACGCAGTATTTT
TRBJ2-1 | medium-sized | TRBD2 | TRBV6-6 | 15 | CASSYGAGGQNEQFF | TGTGCCAGCAGTTACGGAGCGGGGGGGCAGAATGAGCAGTTCTTC
TRBJ2-1 | - | TRBD2 | TRBV7-2 | 15 | CASSLVGLAGAEQFF | TGTGCCAGCAGCTTAGTGGGACTAGCGGGAGCTGAGCAGTTCTTC
TRBJ2-7 | once | TRBD2 | TRBV7-6 | 15 | CASSLFAGGAGEQYF | TGTGCCAGCAGCTTATTCGCGGGAGGGGCTGGCGAGCAGTACTTC
TRBJ2-3 | medium-sized | - | TRBV12-3/TRBV12-4 | 13 | CASSFSSTDTQYF | TGTGCCAGCAGTTTCTCAAGCACAGATACGCAGTATTTT
TRBJ2-1 | many | - | TRBV27 | 14 | CASSLGGLNNEQFF | TGTGCCAGCAGTTTGGGGGGCCTAAACAATGAGCAGTTCTTC
TRBJ2-5 | few | TRBD2 | TRBV6-1 | 18 | CASSEWPSGSGIQETQYF | TGTGCCAGCAGTGAATGGCCTAGCGGGAGCGGGATCCAAGAGACCCAGTACTTC
TRBJ2-2 | many | - | TRBV5-1 | 17 | CASSLHSGLTNTGELFF | TGCGCCAGCAGCTTACATAGCGGCCTAACGAACACCGGGGAGCTGTTTTTT
TRBJ1-1 | medium-sized | - | TRBV6-1 | 14 | CASSERYRGRDAFF | TGTGCCAGCAGTGAAAGGTATAGGGGCAGGGACGCTTTCTTT
TRBJ2-1 | - | TRBD1 | TRBV7-2 | 15 | CASSYRTGAANEQFF | TGTGCCAGCAGCTATAGGACAGGCGCAGCGAATGAGCAGTTCTTC
TRBJ2-3 | few | - | TRBV11-2 | 11 | CASRYSDTQYF | TGTGCCAGCAGATATTCAGATACGCAGTATTTT
TRBJ2-4 | few | TRBD2 | TRBV7-3 | 16 | CASSLGTSGGAGIQYF | TGTGCCAGCAGCCTCGGGACTAGCGGGGGGGCAGGGATTCAGTACTTC
TRBJ2-2 | few | TRBD2 | TRBV7-6 | 14 | CASVGGSNTGELFF | TGTGCCAGCGTCGGGGGGTCGAACACCGGGGAGCTGTTTTTT
TRBJ2-7 | many | - | TRBV5-1 | 12 | CASSDRSYEQYF | TGCGCCAGCAGTGACCGGTCCTACGAGCAGTACTTC
TRBJ2-4 | - | TRBD2 | TRBV5-1 | 15 | CASSQGGTSGSVAYF | TGCGCCAGCAGCCAAGGAGGGACTAGCGGGAGCGTGGCGTACTTC
TRBJ2-2 | few | TRBD2 | TRBV7-2 | 18 | CASSPGLAEGSSTGELFF | TGTGCCAGCAGCCCGGGACTAGCGGAGGGGTCTAGCACCGGGGAGCTGTTTTTT
TRBJ2-3 | many | - | TRBV27 | 15 | CASSPDGAGIDTQYF | TGTGCCAGCAGCCCCGATGGTGCGGGCATAGATACGCAGTATTTT
TRBJ2-5 | many | - | TRBV2 | 14 | CASSAWDTKETQYF | TGTGCCAGCAGTGCCTGGGACACCAAAGAGACCCAGTACTTC
TRBJ2-7 | - | - | TRBV7-3 | 16 | CASSPGGGRSGNEQYF | TGTGCCAGCAGCCCGGGGGGCGGGAGAAGCGGGAACGAGCAGTACTTC
TRBJ1-2 | - | - | TRBV7-2 | 12 | CASSQGLSGYTF | TGTGCCAGCAGCCAGGGACTATCTGGCTACACCTTC
TRBJ1-5 | many | - | TRBV5-8 | 14 | CASSLAQGHQPQHF | TGTGCCAGCAGCTTGGCCCAGGGGCATCAGCCCCAGCATTTT
TRBJ2-5 | - | - | TRBV10-2 | 14 | CASSEGARKETQYF | TGCGCCAGCAGTGAGGGGGCGAGAAAAGAGACCCAGTACTTC
TRBJ2-7 | - | TRBD2 | TRBV20-1 | 14 | CSVQAGASTDTQYF | TGCAGTGTCCAGGCGGGAGCGAGCACAGATACGCAGTACTTC
TRBJ2-5 | - | TRBD1 | TRBV6-1 | 15 | CASSEPYRGQETQYF | TGTGCCAGCAGTGAACCTTACAGGGGCCAAGAGACCCAGTACTTC
TRBJ2-1 | - | TRBD1 | TRBV7-6 | 14 | CASSLYAGGNEQFF | TGTGCCAGCAGCTTATACGCAGGGGGCAATGAGCAGTTCTTC
TRBJ2-1 | - | - | TRBV2 | 11 | CATSEEGRKFF | TGTGCCACCTCCGAGGAGGGGCGTAAGTTCTTC
TRBJ1-5 | many | - | TRBV28 | 13 | CASGLEGHQPQHF | TGTGCCAGCGGACTAGAGGGTCATCAGCCCCAGCATTTT
TRBJ2-4 | many | TRBD2 | TRBV10-2 | 15 | CASSRGGWDKNIQYF | TGCGCCAGCAGTCGCGGGGGTTGGGACAAAAACATTCAGTACTTC
TRBJ2-7 | medium-sized | TRBD1 | TRBV6-1 | 14 | CASSEPGQGGEQYF | TGTGCCAGCAGTGAACCGGGACAGGGGGGCGAGCAGTACTTC
TRBJ2-6 | - | TRBD1 | TRBV7-8 | 21 | CASSPRQGVPGLCSGANVLTF | TGTGCCAGCAGCCCTAGACAGGGAGTCCCCGGGCTGTGCTCTGGGGCCAACGTCCTGACTTTC
TRBJ2-1 | medium-sized | - | TRBV6-1 | 15 | CASKALDGGLHEQFF | TGTGCCAGCAAGGCCCTCGACGGGGGCCTTCATGAGCAGTTCTTC
TRBJ2-7 | - | TRBD2 | TRBV7-6 | 15 | CASSPSGGAYNEQYF | TGTGCCAGCAGCCCAAGCGGGGGTGCCTACAATGAGCAGTACTTC
TRBJ2-5 | few | TRBD1 | TRBV3-1 | 17 | CASSPRSRDRGPETQYF | TGTGCCAGCAGCCCCCGGAGTAGGGACAGGGGGCCAGAGACCCAGTACTTC
TRBJ2-7 | - | TRBD1 | TRBV19 | 13 | CASSQGAFYEQYF | TGTGCCAGTTCGCAGGGGGCTTTCTACGAGCAGTACTTC